This TCR beta chain emerged from a study of shared clonotypes between healthy human individuals. General study findings and limits: Among a handful of donors, approximately 5.4% of naive CD4 clonotypes were found in common. When compared with the clonotypes that were shared by all four sorted-subset donors, the non-shared clonotypes turned out to have lower generation probabilities.

This clone came up once. Its antigen remains unknown. This sample also contains other DNA sequences that code for the same CDR3. Sequenced by immunoSEQ multiplex PCR; TCRdb stores in-frame clones only, minus some. This table has a few million clones, around 90% appearing once. The CDR3 totals 13 residues. The ends lost 4 bases at V and 2 bases at J; junction bases unmatched: 0. Germline CDR1 reads KGHSH; CDR2 reads LQKENI. The chain carries TRBV18 and TRBJ2-5; 8 bases agree with TRBD2. The sequenced sample consisted of naive CD4+ T cells sorted from blood. Subset meaning: CD45RA+ positively selected. The sequence came from a man between 18 and 35 years old in good health. CDR3 protein: CASSRGRQETQYF. The DNA for the CDR3 is TGTGCCAGCTCACGCGGGAGGCAAGAGACCCAGTACTTC.